Listed below are T cell receptor beta chains from one sample, sequenced in a study of blood T cell repertoires in COVID-19. Profiled with immunoSEQ multiplex PCR; TCRdb holds only in-frame clones, not every one. The sample lists 150,000 to 190,000 clones, 85% occurring once. The sequencing input was peripheral blood. The receptors originated from a woman in her sixties or seventies with COVID-19, enrolled during active disease. Each CDR3 is given with its conserved first and last residue. Fields, in order: J gene, D gene, V gene, clone size, CDR3 protein, CDR3 DNA. The D gene is left open where the match is weak. Not all rows give a size; the values are once, few, many and, for expanded clones, a class.

j_gene: TRBJ1-1; d_gene: TRBD1; v_gene: TRBV7-3; abundance: -; CDR3aa: CASSLTQGANTEAFF; CDR3nt: TGTGCCAGCAGCTTAACCCAGGGGGCGAACACTGAAGCTTTCTTT
j_gene: TRBJ2-3; d_gene: TRBD2; v_gene: TRBV24-1; abundance: -; CDR3aa: CATSDPDTSGSEDTQYF; CDR3nt: TGTGCCACCAGTGATCCCGATACTAGCGGTTCGGAAGATACGCAGTATTTT
j_gene: TRBJ2-3; d_gene: TRBD2; v_gene: TRBV5-5; abundance: -; CDR3aa: CASSFSAGGGTDTQYF; CDR3nt: TGTGCCAGCAGCTTTTCAGCGGGGGGCGGCACAGATACGCAGTATTTT
j_gene: TRBJ1-1; d_gene: TRBD1; v_gene: TRBV5-8; abundance: once; CDR3aa: CASSWDSDYEAFF; CDR3nt: TGTGCCAGCAGCTGGGACAGTGATTATGAAGCTTTCTTT
j_gene: TRBJ2-2; d_gene: TRBD2; v_gene: TRBV11-3; abundance: -; CDR3aa: CASSLVTSGRTGELFF; CDR3nt: TGTGCCAGCAGCTTAGTCACCAGCGGGAGAACCGGGGAGCTGTTTTTT
j_gene: TRBJ2-4; d_gene: TRBD2; v_gene: TRBV19; abundance: -; CDR3aa: CASSTRTSGSSNIQYF; CDR3nt: TGTGCCAGTAGTACCCGGACTAGCGGGAGTTCTAACATTCAGTACTTC
j_gene: TRBJ1-1; d_gene: -; v_gene: TRBV27; abundance: once; CDR3aa: CASSSNRVRTEAFF; CDR3nt: TGTGCCAGCAGTTCCAACAGGGTCAGGACTGAAGCTTTCTTT
j_gene: TRBJ1-1; d_gene: TRBD1; v_gene: TRBV10-1; abundance: -; CDR3aa: CASSVDRGFSRTEAFF; CDR3nt: TGCGCCAGCAGTGTGGACAGGGGGTTTTCGCGGACTGAAGCTTTCTTT
j_gene: TRBJ1-5; d_gene: -; v_gene: TRBV11-2; abundance: -; CDR3aa: CASSLGKADRNQPQHF; CDR3nt: TGTGCCAGCAGCTTAGGGAAAGCGGACAGAAATCAGCCCCAGCATTTT
j_gene: TRBJ1-2; d_gene: TRBD1; v_gene: TRBV7-3; abundance: -; CDR3aa: CASSLTGLDRDNYGYTF; CDR3nt: TGTGCCAGCAGCTTAACGGGGTTGGACAGGGACAACTATGGCTACACCTTC
j_gene: TRBJ1-5; d_gene: -; v_gene: TRBV11-2; abundance: -; CDR3aa: CASSPTSGDNQPQHF; CDR3nt: TGTGCCAGCAGCCCCACGAGTGGAGACAATCAGCCCCAGCATTTT
j_gene: TRBJ2-1; d_gene: TRBD2; v_gene: TRBV7-2; abundance: few; CDR3aa: CASSLSTSGGAWNEQFF; CDR3nt: TGTGCCAGCAGCTTATCGACTAGCGGGGGGGCGTGGAATGAGCAGTTCTTC
j_gene: TRBJ1-1; d_gene: -; v_gene: TRBV30; abundance: -; CDR3aa: CAWSRGIRAFF; CDR3nt: TGTGCCTGGAGTCGAGGGATTAGAGCTTTCTTT
j_gene: TRBJ2-5; d_gene: -; v_gene: TRBV5-1; abundance: -; CDR3aa: CASSSAGQPGGRTQYF; CDR3nt: TGCGCCAGCAGCTCGGCGGGACAGCCGGGCGGTAGGACCCAGTACTTC
j_gene: TRBJ2-1; d_gene: -; v_gene: TRBV6-4; abundance: -; CDR3aa: CASSDSNGENEQFF; CDR3nt: TGTGCCAGCAGTGACTCGAATGGGGAGAATGAGCAGTTCTTC
j_gene: TRBJ1-6; d_gene: TRBD1; v_gene: TRBV10-2; abundance: -; CDR3aa: CASSRDSNSPLHF; CDR3nt: TGCGCCAGCAGTAGGGACAGTAATTCACCCCTCCACTTT
j_gene: TRBJ2-3; d_gene: TRBD1; v_gene: TRBV5-1; abundance: -; CDR3aa: CASSRSSMTGGTDTQYF; CDR3nt: TGCGCCAGCAGCCGAAGTTCGATGACAGGGGGCACAGATACGCAGTATTTT
j_gene: TRBJ2-1; d_gene: -; v_gene: TRBV27; abundance: -; CDR3aa: CASSPLRGEQFF; CDR3nt: TGTGCCAGCAGCCCTCTCCGGGGAGAGCAGTTCTTC
j_gene: TRBJ2-1; d_gene: -; v_gene: TRBV6-5; abundance: -; CDR3aa: CASSTEPGNEQFF; CDR3nt: TGTGCCAGCAGCACAGAACCGGGAAATGAGCAGTTCTTC
j_gene: TRBJ2-2; d_gene: TRBD2; v_gene: TRBV27; abundance: -; CDR3aa: CASSLGGVNGELFF; CDR3nt: TGTGCCAGCAGTTTGGGAGGGGTAAACGGGGAGCTGTTTTTT
j_gene: TRBJ1-6; d_gene: -; v_gene: TRBV9; abundance: -; CDR3aa: CASSVGTGVSSYNSPLHF; CDR3nt: TGTGCCAGCAGCGTAGGAACGGGGGTGAGCTCCTATAATTCACCCCTCCACTTT
j_gene: TRBJ1-2; d_gene: TRBD1; v_gene: TRBV5-1; abundance: -; CDR3aa: CASSLSGTGSISYTF; CDR3nt: TGCGCCAGCAGCTTGTCGGGGACAGGGAGTATCAGCTACACCTTC
j_gene: TRBJ2-7; d_gene: TRBD2; v_gene: TRBV6-5; abundance: few; CDR3aa: CASRSDGGKLEQYF; CDR3nt: TGTGCCAGCAGGTCTGACGGGGGGAAGCTCGAGCAGTACTTC
j_gene: TRBJ1-2; d_gene: -; v_gene: TRBV25-1; abundance: -; CDR3aa: CASMGQGGHGYTF; CDR3nt: TGTGCCAGCATGGGCCAAGGGGGACATGGCTACACCTTC
j_gene: TRBJ2-1; d_gene: TRBD1; v_gene: TRBV7-9; abundance: -; CDR3aa: CASSLTGGNEQFF; CDR3nt: TGTGCCAGCAGCTTAACAGGGGGAAATGAGCAGTTCTTC
j_gene: TRBJ1-2; d_gene: TRBD1; v_gene: TRBV6-4; abundance: -; CDR3aa: CASRQGTGYTF; CDR3nt: TGTGCCAGCAGACAGGGGACTGGCTACACCTTC
j_gene: TRBJ1-5; d_gene: TRBD1; v_gene: TRBV4-2; abundance: -; CDR3aa: CASSQEGPGGSSQPQHF; CDR3nt: TGTGCCAGCAGCCAAGAAGGCCCAGGGGGTAGTAGCCAGCCCCAGCATTTT
j_gene: TRBJ1-4; d_gene: -; v_gene: TRBV5-5; abundance: -; CDR3aa: CASSLVLTASTNEKLFF; CDR3nt: TGTGCCAGCAGCTTGGTACTGACTGCCTCAACTAATGAAAAACTGTTTTTT
j_gene: TRBJ1-1; d_gene: -; v_gene: TRBV11-1; abundance: -; CDR3aa: CASSSPGIPNTEAFF; CDR3nt: TGTGCCAGCAGCTCCCCAGGGATCCCGAACACTGAAGCTTTCTTT
j_gene: TRBJ1-1; d_gene: -; v_gene: TRBV27; abundance: -; CDR3aa: CASSFDSPMNTEAFF; CDR3nt: TGTGCCAGCAGTTTTGACAGCCCCATGAACACTGAAGCTTTCTTT
j_gene: TRBJ1-1; d_gene: TRBD1; v_gene: TRBV6-5; abundance: -; CDR3aa: CASRRQGLNTEAFF; CDR3nt: TGTGCCAGCAGAAGACAGGGGTTAAACACTGAAGCTTTCTTT
j_gene: TRBJ1-4; d_gene: TRBD1; v_gene: TRBV9; abundance: once; CDR3aa: CASSASRDSYNEKLFF; CDR3nt: TGTGCCAGCAGCGCCAGCCGGGACAGCTACAATGAAAAACTGTTTTTT
j_gene: TRBJ2-1; d_gene: TRBD2; v_gene: TRBV4-2; abundance: -; CDR3aa: CASSQELAGGKFF; CDR3nt: TGTGCCAGCAGCCAAGAACTAGCGGGAGGAAAGTTCTTC
j_gene: TRBJ1-2; d_gene: -; v_gene: TRBV12-5; abundance: -; CDR3aa: CASGLLQDYTF; CDR3nt: TGTGCTAGTGGTTTGTTACAGGACTACACCTTC
j_gene: TRBJ2-1; d_gene: TRBD2; v_gene: TRBV7-2; abundance: -; CDR3aa: CASRPGGGGRNEQFF; CDR3nt: TGTGCCAGCAGGCCGGGGGGCGGGGGGCGGAATGAGCAGTTCTTC
j_gene: TRBJ2-7; d_gene: TRBD2; v_gene: TRBV28; abundance: -; CDR3aa: CASSFPSRGRAPAEQYF; CDR3nt: TGTGCCAGCAGTTTCCCCTCCCGGGGGAGGGCGCCGGCGGAGCAGTACTTC
j_gene: TRBJ2-3; d_gene: TRBD1; v_gene: TRBV10-1; abundance: -; CDR3aa: CASSERKAGGDTQYF; CDR3nt: TGCGCCAGCAGTGAGCGAAAGGCAGGGGGTGATACGCAGTATTTT
j_gene: TRBJ2-3; d_gene: -; v_gene: TRBV2; abundance: -; CDR3aa: CASPDSLSTDTQYF; CDR3nt: TGTGCCAGCCCAGACAGCCTTAGCACAGATACGCAGTATTTT
j_gene: TRBJ1-6; d_gene: -; v_gene: TRBV9; abundance: once; CDR3aa: CASSPTSSYNSPLHF; CDR3nt: TGTGCCAGCAGCCCCACGAGCTCCTATAATTCACCCCTCCACTTT
j_gene: TRBJ1-5; d_gene: -; v_gene: TRBV3-1/TRBV3-2; abundance: -; CDR3aa: CASSQDNRLGQPQHF; CDR3nt: TGTGCCAGCAGCCAAGATAACAGGCTGGGTCAGCCCCAGCATTTT
j_gene: TRBJ1-2; d_gene: -; v_gene: TRBV11-2; abundance: -; CDR3aa: CASSSRVIDYGYTF; CDR3nt: TGTGCCAGCAGCTCCAGGGTCATTGACTATGGCTACACCTTC
j_gene: TRBJ1-1; d_gene: -; v_gene: TRBV12-3/TRBV12-4; abundance: -; CDR3aa: CASRTGYTEAFF; CDR3nt: TGTGCCAGCAGAACAGGGTACACTGAAGCTTTCTTT
j_gene: TRBJ2-3; d_gene: -; v_gene: TRBV24-1; abundance: -; CDR3aa: CATSDQDISRDTQYF; CDR3nt: TGTGCCACCAGTGACCAGGACATTTCAAGAGATACGCAGTATTTT
j_gene: TRBJ1-1; d_gene: -; v_gene: TRBV7-9; abundance: -; CDR3aa: CASSFPGRSTEAFF; CDR3nt: TGTGCCAGCAGCTTTCCGGGAAGGTCCACTGAAGCTTTCTTT
j_gene: TRBJ1-6; d_gene: -; v_gene: TRBV6-5; abundance: -; CDR3aa: CASGPKPFNSPLHF; CDR3nt: TGTGCCAGCGGGCCAAAACCTTTTAATTCACCCCTCCACTTT
j_gene: TRBJ2-3; d_gene: -; v_gene: TRBV6-4; abundance: -; CDR3aa: CASSEGGPGTDTQYF; CDR3nt: TGTGCCAGCAGTGAAGGAGGGCCAGGCACAGATACGCAGTATTTT
j_gene: TRBJ2-1; d_gene: -; v_gene: TRBV5-1; abundance: -; CDR3aa: CASRKELYDNEQFF; CDR3nt: TGCGCCAGCCGAAAGGAGCTCTATGACAATGAGCAGTTCTTC
j_gene: TRBJ1-2; d_gene: -; v_gene: TRBV2; abundance: -; CDR3aa: CASSEEGRLYGYTF; CDR3nt: TGTGCCAGCAGTGAGGAGGGCAGGCTCTATGGCTACACCTTC
j_gene: TRBJ1-1; d_gene: TRBD1; v_gene: TRBV5-1; abundance: -; CDR3aa: CASSPRPGQMNTEAFF; CDR3nt: TGCGCCAGCAGCCCACGTCCGGGACAGATGAACACTGAAGCTTTCTTT